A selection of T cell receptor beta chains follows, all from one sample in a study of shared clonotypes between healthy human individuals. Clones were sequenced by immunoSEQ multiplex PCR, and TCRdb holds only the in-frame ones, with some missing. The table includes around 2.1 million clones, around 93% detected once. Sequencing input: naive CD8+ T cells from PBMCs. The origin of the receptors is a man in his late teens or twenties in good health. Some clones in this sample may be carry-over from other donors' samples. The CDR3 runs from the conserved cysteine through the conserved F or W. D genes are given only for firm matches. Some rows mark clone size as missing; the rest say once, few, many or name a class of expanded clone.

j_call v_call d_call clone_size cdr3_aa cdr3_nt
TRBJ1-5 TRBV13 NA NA CAPGWVGQYSNQPQHF TGTGCCCCCGGTTGGGTCGGGCAATATAGCAATCAGCCCCAGCATTTT
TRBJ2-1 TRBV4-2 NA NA CASSDRPGAYYNEQFF TGTGCCAGCAGCGACCGACCGGGGGCCTATTACAATGAGCAGTTCTTC
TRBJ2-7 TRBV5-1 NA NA CASSHSLDSYEQYF TGCGCCAGCAGCCACAGCTTGGACTCCTACGAGCAGTACTTC
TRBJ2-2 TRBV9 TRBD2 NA CASSVVRGGGPNTGELFF TGTGCCAGCAGCGTAGTGCGGGGGGGCGGACCGAACACCGGGGAGCTGTTTTTT
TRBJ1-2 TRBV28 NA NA CASSRPDRKDYTF TGTGCCAGCAGTCGGCCTGACAGGAAAGACTACACCTTC
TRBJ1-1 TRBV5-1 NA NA CASSPGAPGGTEAFF TGCGCCAGCAGCCCGGGGGCCCCGGGGGGCACTGAAGCTTTCTTT
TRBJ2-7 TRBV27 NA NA CASSLSGNSYEQYF TGTGCCAGCAGTTTAAGCGGAAACTCCTACGAGCAGTACTTC
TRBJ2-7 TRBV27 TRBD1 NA CASSPDRAGLYEQYF TGTGCCAGCAGTCCCGACAGGGCCGGTTTGTACGAGCAGTACTTC
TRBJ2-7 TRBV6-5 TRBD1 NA CVSSYSGTAAYEQYF TGTGTCAGCAGTTACTCGGGGACAGCAGCCTACGAGCAGTACTTC
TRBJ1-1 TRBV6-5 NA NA CASSYSTSLAEAFF TGTGCCAGCAGTTACTCGACCTCGTTGGCTGAAGCTTTCTTT
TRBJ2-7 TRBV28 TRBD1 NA CASSFPGQAGYEQYF TGTGCCAGCAGTTTTCCGGGACAGGCAGGCTACGAGCAGTACTTC
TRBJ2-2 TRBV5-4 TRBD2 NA CASSLLAGGPGPGELFF TGTGCCAGCAGCTTACTAGCGGGAGGGCCGGGTCCGGGGGAGCTGTTTTTT
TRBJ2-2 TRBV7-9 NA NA CASSLRTGTLNTGELFF TGTGCCAGCAGCTTAAGGACCGGGACCCTGAACACCGGGGAGCTGTTTTTT
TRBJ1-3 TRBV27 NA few CASRQNILSGNTIYF TGTGCCAGCAGGCAGAATATACTCTCTGGAAACACCATATATTTT
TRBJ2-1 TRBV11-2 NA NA CASSFGRGRIDEQFF TGTGCCAGCAGCTTTGGGAGGGGGCGGATTGATGAGCAGTTCTTC
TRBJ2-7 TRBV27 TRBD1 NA CASSFHRGRNQDEQYF TGTGCCAGCAGTTTTCACAGGGGGCGTAATCAGGACGAGCAGTACTTC
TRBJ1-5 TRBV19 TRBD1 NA CASSPTGGNQPQHF TGTGCCAGTAGTCCGACAGGGGGGAATCAGCCCCAGCATTTT
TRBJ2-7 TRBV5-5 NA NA CASSPHLRRVYEQYF TGTGCCAGCAGCCCGCACCTAAGACGGGTCTACGAGCAGTACTTC
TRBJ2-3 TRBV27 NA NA CASSLLTSKGTDTQYF TGTGCCAGCAGTTTATTGACCTCGAAGGGTACAGATACGCAGTATTTT
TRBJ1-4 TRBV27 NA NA CASSMWAQGGTNEKLFF TGTGCCAGCAGTATGTGGGCCCAAGGTGGGACTAATGAAAAACTGTTTTTT
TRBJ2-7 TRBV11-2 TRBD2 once CASSEGLAGSYEQYF TGTGCCAGCAGCGAAGGACTAGCGGGCTCCTACGAGCAGTACTTC
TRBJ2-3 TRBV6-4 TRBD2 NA CASSDYVSGSITDTQYF TGTGCCAGCAGTGACTATGTTAGCGGGAGTATTACAGATACGCAGTATTTT
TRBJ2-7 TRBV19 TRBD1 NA CATSDREPYEQYF TGTGCCACTTCAGACAGGGAGCCCTACGAGCAGTACTTC
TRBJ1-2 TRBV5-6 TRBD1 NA CASSSRTGYGYTF TGTGCCAGCAGCTCCCGGACAGGCTATGGCTACACCTTC
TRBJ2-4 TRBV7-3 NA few CASSLTLGATQVF TGTGCCAGCAGCTTAACGTTAGGGGCCACGCAGGTTTTC
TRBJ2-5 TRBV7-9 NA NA CASSKGPETQYF TGTGCCAGCAGCAAGGGTCCGGAGACCCAGTACTTC
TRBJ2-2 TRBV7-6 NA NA CASSQGAGNTGELFF TGTGCCAGCAGTCAAGGTGCGGGGAACACCGGGGAGCTGTTTTTT
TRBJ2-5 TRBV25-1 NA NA CASSEFTGLQETQYF TGTGCCAGCAGTGAATTTACAGGGCTTCAAGAGACCCAGTACTTC
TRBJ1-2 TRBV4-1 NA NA CASSQLVTNYGYTF TGCGCCAGCAGCCAATTGGTTACAAACTATGGCTACACCTTC
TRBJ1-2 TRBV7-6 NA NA CASSAQGSGYGYTF TGTGCCAGCAGCGCACAGGGTAGCGGCTATGGCTACACCTTC
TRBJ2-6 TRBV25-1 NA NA CASKINSGPANVLTF TGTGCCAGCAAAATCAATTCTGGCCCGGCCAACGTCCTGACTTTC
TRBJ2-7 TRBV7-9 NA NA CASSLGFPYEQYF TGTGCCAGCAGCTTAGGGTTCCCCTACGAGCAGTACTTC
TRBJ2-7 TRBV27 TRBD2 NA CASSISGRAYEQYF TGTGCCAGCAGTATTAGCGGGAGGGCCTACGAGCAGTACTTC
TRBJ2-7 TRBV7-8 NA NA CASSLGRSYTYEQYF TGTGCCAGCAGCTTAGGTCGCAGCTACACCTACGAGCAGTACTTC
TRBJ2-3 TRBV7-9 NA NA CASCQGYDTQYF TGTGCCAGCTGTCAGGGTTACGATACGCAGTATTTT
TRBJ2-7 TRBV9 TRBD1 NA CASSGGTGSSYEQYF TGTGCCAGCAGCGGAGGGACAGGTAGCTCCTACGAGCAGTACTTC
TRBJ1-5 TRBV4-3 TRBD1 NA CASSQGTGDHQPQHF TGCGCCAGCAGCCAAGGGACAGGGGACCATCAGCCCCAGCATTTT
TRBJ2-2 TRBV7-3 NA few CASSLTGSTGELFF TGTGCCAGCAGCTTAACGGGGAGTACCGGGGAGCTGTTTTTT
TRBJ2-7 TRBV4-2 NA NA CASSQEKARSEQYF TGTGCCAGCAGCCAAGAAAAGGCTAGAAGCGAGCAGTACTTC
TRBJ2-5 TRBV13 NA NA CASSLVSGSQETQYF TGTGCCAGCAGCTTAGTCAGCGGTTCCCAAGAGACCCAGTACTTC
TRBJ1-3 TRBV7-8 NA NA CASSTMYSSGNTIYF TGTGCCAGCAGCACAATGTACAGCTCTGGAAACACCATATATTTT